This passage covers 10 T cell receptor beta chains from one sample sequenced in a study of blood T cell repertoires in COVID-19. Libraries were prepared by immunoSEQ multiplex PCR; TCRdb keeps only in-frame clonotypes and omits some of them. This table holds more than 200,000 clones, around 82% found once. The sequenced sample consisted of peripheral blood. These receptors all stem from a woman aged 80 or over with active or convalescent COVID-19.

The chain couples TRBV6-5 to TRBJ1-1, with D possibly TRBD1 on 5 matching bases. Trimming took 6 bases from V and 3 from J, leaving 11 bases between them. Germline loops: CDR1 MNHEY, CDR2 SVGAGI. The CDR3 extends over 13 amino acids. CDR3 nucleotides: TGTGCCAGCAGGGCGGGGCGAGACACTGAAGCTTTCTTT. Its translation is CASRAGRDTEAFF.

This clone occurred a few times. This chain links TRBV21-1 with TRBJ2-7; TRBD1 was called by the table and not checked on the DNA. TRBV21-1 is given as a pseudogene. The CDR3 spans 19 residues. In DNA form, the CDR3 reads TGTGCCAGCAGCAAAGCTAAAAGGGTCCGATCGGGACAGGGGAACGAGCAGTACTTC. Translating it yields CASSKAKRVRSGQGNEQYF.

The gene calls are TRBV10-3 and TRBJ2-5; 13 bases line up with TRBD2. The V gene's germline CDR1 is ENHRY and CDR2 SYGVKD. The CDR3 spans 14 residues. Losses at the gene ends were 7 bases for V and 5 bases for J; bases not matched to a gene: 4. The CDR3, as DNA: TGTGCCATCAAGGGACTAGCGGGGCGTGAGACCCAGTACTTC. It is translated as CAIKGLAGRETQYF.

The J gene is TRBJ1-6, the V gene TRBV3-1 (or the pseudogene TRBV3-2); weak D call: TRBD1 (5 bases). Germline V gene data show CDR1 as LGHDT and CDR2 as YNNKEL (reference sequence). The CDR3 runs 15 residues. V shed 1 base and J shed 7 bases, with 11 bases lying between them. The CDR3: CASSQGVGVNSPLHF. CDR3 bases: TGTGCCAGCAGCCAAGGCGTAGGGGTGAATTCACCCCTCCACTTT.

This chain joins TRBV6-5 and TRBJ2-1, with D possibly matching TRBD1 (5 bases). The germline V and J ends were trimmed by 7 bases and 0 bases, with 13 bases remaining between them. CDR1 and CDR2 from the germline V gene are MNHEY and SVGAGI. The CDR3 is made up of 15 amino acids. The CDR3: CASKLDTSSYNEQFF. In DNA, the CDR3 is TGTGCCAGCAAGCTGGACACAAGCTCCTACAATGAGCAGTTCTTC.

V is TRBV6-6 and J is TRBJ1-4, with 10 bases that match TRBD1. This CDR3 contains 15 residues. V was clipped by 6 bases and J by 2 bases; unmatched bases: 3. CDR1 and CDR2 from the germline V gene are MNHNY and SVGAGI (reference sequence). The CDR3 loop reads CASRTTGGTNEKLFF. DNA for the CDR3: TGTGCCAGCAGGACGACAGGGGGCACTAATGAAAAACTGTTTTTT.

The CDR3 DNA reads as TGTGCCAGCAGCTTGGGGGGGGGCTCTGGGGCCAACGTCCTGACTTTC. Translated, it gives CASSLGGGSGANVLTF. This rearrangement joins TRBV5-6 to TRBJ2-6, with 7 positions matching TRBD2. V trimming: 0 bases; J trimming: 0 bases; junction bases outside the gene matches: 0. This CDR3 contains 16 residues. Germline CDR1 is SGHDT and CDR2 is YYEEEE.

In its sample, this clone was seen once. This chain joins TRBV24-1 and TRBJ2-1; possible D gene TRBD1, 6 bases. The CDR3 is made up of 17 amino acids. Looked up from germline, CDR1 is KGHDR and CDR2 is SFDVKD. Trimming left V 4 bases short and J 5 bases short, with 20 bases between. CDR3 sequence: CATSDPDPTGPHNEQFF. The CDR3 coding sequence is TGTGCCACCAGTGACCCAGACCCGACAGGACCACACAATGAGCAGTTCTTC.

The chain couples TRBV5-1 to TRBJ1-2; 7 bases agree with TRBD1. The J segment lost 2 bases and the V segment lost 4 bases, leaving 8 bases of the junction unmatched. The CDR3 covers 15 residues. Germline V gene sequence: CDR1 SGHRS, CDR2 YFSETQ. The CDR3 sequence is CASSPRQGRNYGYTF. The CDR3 DNA reads as TGCGCCAGCAGCCCCCGACAGGGACGGAACTATGGCTACACCTTC. Complete variable domain (other parts from reference TRBV5-1 and TRBJ1-2): KAGVTQTPRYLIKTRGQQVTLSCSPISGHRSVSWYQQTPGQGLQFLFEYFSETQRNKGNFPGRFSGRQFSNSRSEMNVSTLELGDSALYLCASSPRQGRNYGYTFGSGTRLTVV.

This clone was seen more than once but under ten times. The chain carries TRBV9 and TRBJ1-1; D gene ambiguous. This CDR3 has 14 residues. The germline V gene encodes CDR1 SGDLS and CDR2 YYNGEE. V shed 0 bases and J shed 7 bases, with 13 bases lying between them. The CDR3 sequence is CASSVGVGESEAFF. CDR3 bases: TGTGCCAGCAGCGTAGGAGTCGGGGAGAGTGAAGCTTTCTTT. Combining the CDR3 with reference TRBV9 and TRBJ1-1 gives the whole variable domain DSGVTQTPKHLITATGQRVTLRCSPRSGDLSVYWYQQSLDQGLQFLIQYYNGEERAKGNILERFSAQQFPDLHSELNLSSLELGDSALYFCASSVGVGESEAFFGQGTRLTVV.